This TCR beta chain was observed in a study of blood T cell repertoires in COVID-19. Whole-study context: Spain, Italy and the United States supplied samples that represented acute and convalescent COVID-19. PBMCs, B-cell-depleted T cells, or T cells provided the cDNA or gDNA that made up the material.

Under the authors' procedure: Amplified reference gene primers provided the basis for estimating nucleated cell counts. Using immunoSEQ multiplex PCR, the repertoire was profiled, and TCRdb retains in-frame clones only, with some absent. The DNA was the basis for D and trimming; V, J and clone size are from that table. The table shows about 120,000 clones, with around 83% occurring only once. A word on this clone: The same CDR3 arises from other DNA sequences in this sample as well.

Trimming cost V 7 bases and J 1 base; bases outside gene matches: 7. The CDR3 is 14 amino acids. The germline V gene has CDR1 SGHRS and CDR2 YFSETQ. The V call is TRBV5-1, the J call TRBJ1-1; the match to TRBD1 covers 7 bases. This TCR was recovered from a man aged 55 to 70 with acute or convalescent COVID-19. Sample: peripheral blood. For the CDR3, the DNA is TGCGCCAGCTCCCCTGGGGACAGGAACACTGAAGCTTTCTTT. It codes for CASSPGDRNTEAFF.